The 8 T cell receptor beta chains listed next were all sequenced from one sample in a study of siplizumab effects on memory and regulatory T cells. Method: immunoSEQ multiplex PCR; TCRdb's copy keeps in-frame clones and lacks some. The repertoire has tens of thousands of clones, 91% of them found once; the top ten carry roughly 28%. Sequenced: CD8+ T cells sorted from blood. The receptors shown here come from a human donor in good health.

The rearrangement links TRBV5-5 to TRBJ2-7; TRBD1 matches at 9 bases. This CDR3 contains 13 residues. J gave up 3 bases and V 5 bases, and 3 bases lay outside the gene matches. Germline CDR1 is SGHKS and CDR2 is YYEKEE (reference sequence). The CDR3 here is CASRQGAYYEQYF. In nucleotides, the CDR3 is TGTGCCAGCAGACAGGGGGCCTACTACGAGCAGTACTTC.

This clone has only one observation. The sample carries other DNA sequences with the same CDR3. The DNA for the CDR3 is TGTGCCAGCAGTTTAGCCGGGGGGCCCTACAATGAGCAGTTCTTC. This sequence encodes CASSLAGGPYNEQFF. The V and J genes are TRBV27 and TRBJ2-1, with a weak D call TRBD2 (7 bases). This CDR3 region has 15 residues. V shed 2 bases and J shed 2 bases, with 10 bases lying between them. Looked up from germline, CDR1 is MNHEY and CDR2 is SMNVEV (reference sequence).

The CDR3 nucleotides are TGTGCCAGCAAAGCTAGCTTCGATGAGCAGTTCTTC. It codes for CASKASFDEQFF. The chain couples TRBV6-6 to TRBJ2-1; maybe TRBD2 (5 bases). Germline CDR1 reads MNHNY; CDR2 reads SVGAGI (reference sequence). V gave up 7 bases and J gave up 8 bases, with 12 bases separating them. This CDR3 has 12 residues.

The rearrangement uses TRBV5-5 and TRBJ1-2; 9 bases map to TRBD1. The CDR3 has 15 residues. In germline, CDR1 is SGHKS, CDR2 YYEKEE (reference sequence). The J segment lost 4 bases and the V segment lost 2 bases, leaving 6 bases of the junction unmatched. This CDR3 is CASSLTGGSGYGYTF. The CDR3 DNA reads TGTGCCAGCAGCTTAACAGGGGGCTCAGGCTATGGCTACACCTTC.

The J gene is TRBJ2-1, the V gene TRBV2; weak D call: TRBD1 (6 bases). The germline V gene encodes CDR1 SNHLY and CDR2 FYNNEI. There are 14 residues in the CDR3. Trimming took 10 bases from V and 7 from J, leaving 20 bases between them. In DNA form, the CDR3 reads TGTGCCAACCAAGGACCTATCGGGACAAATGAGCAGTTCTTC. Protein: CANQGPIGTNEQFF.

This chain uses TRBV4-1 with TRBJ2-1; 11 bases are a match to TRBD1. V lost 2 bases, J lost 9 bases, and 9 bases stayed unmatched. CDR3 length: 16 residues. Germline assignment: CDR1 MGHRA and CDR2 YSYEKL. CDR3 nucleotide sequence: TGCGCCAGCAGCCAACAGGCTGGACAGGGGGCCGGTGAGCAGTTCTTC. It is translated as CASSQQAGQGAGEQFF.

The genes are TRBV19 and TRBJ1-2; D unresolved. This CDR3 is 14 amino acids long. V lost 1 base and J 4 bases, leaving 10 bases between the germline ends. Germline values: CDR1 LNHDA, CDR2 SQIVND (reference sequence). The CDR3 loop is CASSIVTGSYGYTF. CDR3 sequence (DNA): TGTGCCAGTAGTATAGTAACGGGAAGCTATGGCTACACCTTC.

V gene TRBV29-1 combines with J gene TRBJ2-7; D possibly corresponds to TRBD1 (6 bases). V was clipped by 4 bases and J by 0 bases, with 7 bases between them. The CDR3 length is 12 residues. Germline V lookup: CDR1 SQVTM, CDR2 ANQGSEA. The CDR3 here is CSVGDISYEQYF. CDR3 bases: TGCAGCGTTGGGGACATCTCCTACGAGCAGTACTTC.